Presented here are 14 T cell receptor beta chains from one specimen sequenced in a study of CD8+ T cells in alopecia areata. RNA, once extracted, was reverse transcribed into cDNA for use as the sequencing template. Some clones are missing from TCRdb's copy, which holds only in-frame ones; the method was immunoSEQ multiplex PCR. The sample holds some 110,000 clones, and no clone turns up only once. What was sequenced was lesional skin. These receptors all stem from a C3H/HeJ mouse with alopecia areata. The mouse strain carries the MHC haplotype H2-k.

On this clone itself: These gene names are mouse names. The missing CDR3 end, 4 residues past where the read stops, is filled in from the germline J gene. This chain joins TRBV1 and TRBJ2-2; D might be TRBD1 (5 bases). Germline lookup yields CDR1 NSQYPW and CDR2 LRSPGD (reference sequence). Trimming took off 0 bases at V and 0 bases at J, with 5 bases between the two ends. The CDR3 spans 15 residues. The sequenced part of the CDR3 DNA is TGCACCTGCAGTGCAGAACAGGCAAACACCGGG. It translates to CTCSAEQANTG. In full, the CDR3 reads CTCSAEQANTGQLYF.

This clone turned up a few times. The TCRdb protein and the DNA translation do not line up at residue 11; the protein shown here was made by translating the DNA. The gene names given are mouse names. Read sequence stops 3 residues before the CDR3 end, and the germline J gene provides the missing end. This chain joins TRBV12-1 and TRBJ1-3, with a weak D call TRBD1 (6 bases). V lost 4 bases and J lost 2, with 11 bases in between. Germline values: CDR1 SGHSN, CDR2 HYEKVE. CDR3 length: 14 residues. CDR3: CASSHRDTGNTLYF. Partial CDR3 DNA: TGTGCCAGCTCCCACAGGGACACTGGAAATACG.

This clone appeared a few times. The TCRdb protein and the DNA translation do not line up at residue 13; the protein shown here was made by translating the DNA. Germline and genes here are mouse. The CDR3 extends 3 residues past the end of the read, so its final part is completed from the germline J gene. This rearrangement joins TRBV13-3 to TRBJ1-6, with TRBD1 matching 9 bases. TRBJ1-6 is an open reading frame, and its role is uncertain. The V gene end was trimmed by 1 base and the J gene end by 6 bases; junction bases not matched to a gene: 5. Per germline, CDR1 NNHDY and CDR2 SYVADS. This CDR3 comprises 16 residues. CDR3 protein: CASSDSQGALNSPLYF. The part of the CDR3 DNA that was read is TGTGCCAGCAGTGATTCACAGGGGGCGCTTAATTCGCCC.

A few counts support this clone. Gene names follow the mouse nomenclature. The read stops 4 residues short of the end of the CDR3; the missing end is completed from the germline J gene. This chain links TRBV29 with TRBJ2-5; the D gene is possibly TRBD2 (5 bases). The germline CDR1 and CDR2 sequences are MSHET and SYDVDS. The CDR3 is made up of 15 amino acids. V was clipped by 2 bases and J by 0 bases, with 9 bases between them. The CDR3 DNA, read in part, is TGTGCTAGCAGTTTACTGGGAGTTAACCAAGAC. This codes for CASSLLGVNQD. The entire CDR3 reads CASSLLGVNQDTQYF.

This clone was detected only a few times. Here the gene names and germline are mouse. The part of the CDR3 DNA that was read is TGTGCCAGCAGCCAAGGGGGGGGCGCCTATGCT. This translates into CASSQGGGAYA. The whole CDR3 protein reads CASSQGGGAYAEQFF. The genes are TRBV5 and TRBJ2-1; 8 positions match TRBD2. The CDR3 end lies 4 residues beyond the end of the read and is filled in from the germline J gene. J was trimmed by 3 bases and V by 1 base; bases with no gene match: 2. The germline V gene encodes CDR1 LGHNA and CDR2 YNLKQL (reference sequence). CDR3 length equals 15 residues.

In this sample, this clone turned up a few times. Germline and genes: mouse. CDR3 residues: CASSGGGQQNTLYF. CDR3 DNA (partial): TGTGCCAGCAGTGGTGGGGGGCAGCAAAAC. This sequence joins TRBV13-3 and TRBJ2-4; possible D gene TRBD2, 7 bases. The read terminates 4 residues before the CDR3 end, so the remaining end is supplied by the germline J gene. The CDR3 contains 14 residues. The ends were cut back, 3 bases at V and 3 bases at J, with 11 bases in the middle. Germline V gene data show CDR1 as NNHDY and CDR2 as SYVADS.

In the case of this clone: Gene names are the mouse ones. Coverage ceases 4 residues before the CDR3 finishes, and the germline J gene fills in the end. The rearrangement uses TRBV19 and TRBJ1-2, with 8 bases identical to TRBD1. This CDR3 region has 14 residues. V shed 4 bases and J 4 bases; nucleotides not matched to a gene: 6. Germline V gene sequence: CDR1 FNHDT, CDR2 SITEND (reference sequence). CDR3 in amino acids: CASSLGQGGSDYTF. CDR3 DNA (partial): TGTGCCAGCAGTCTCGGACAGGGCGGCTCC.

Turning to this clone: These gene names are mouse names. CDR3 DNA, as far as it was read: TGTGCCAGCAGTGGGGGGGGGCGGCAAGAC. Encoded protein: CASSGGGRQD. The CDR3 in full is CASSGGGRQDTQYF. This chain links TRBV13-3 with TRBJ2-5, with 8 bases fitting TRBD2. Coverage ceases 4 residues before the CDR3 finishes, and the germline J gene fills in the end. The germline V gene encodes CDR1 NNHDY and CDR2 SYVADS. This CDR3 is built from 14 residues. Germline trimming cut 3 bases from V and 3 bases from J; bases unmatched to any gene: 3.

In regard to this clone: The gene names here belong to mouse. The missing CDR3 end, 4 residues past where the read stops, is filled in from the germline J gene. V gene TRBV14 combines with J gene TRBJ2-5, with unresolved D. The ends were cut back, 5 bases at V and 3 bases at J, with 10 bases in the middle. Per germline, CDR1 SGHDT and CDR2 FRDEAV. The CDR3 is made up of 13 amino acids. The DNA read from the CDR3 is TGTGCCAGCAGGTTAGACACACAAGAC. Its protein product is CASRLDTQD. The whole CDR3 sequence reads CASRLDTQDTQYF.

At least ten counts were recorded for this clone. The genes are named according to mouse. The CDR3 end lies 4 residues beyond the end of the read and is filled in from the germline J gene. The chain recombines TRBV17 with TRBJ1-1; 7 bases match TRBD1. The junction had 0 bases not matched to a gene; V was cut back by 5 bases and J by 0 bases. Germline loops: CDR1 MNHDT, CDR2 YYDKIL. The CDR3 spans 13 residues. CDR3 protein: CASSDRANTEVFF. The part of the CDR3 DNA that was read is TGTGCTAGCAGTGACAGGGCAAACACA.

This clone has just a few counts. Gene and germline names: mouse. The read ends 4 residues before the CDR3 terminus; that terminus is restored from the germline J gene. The genes are TRBV13-3 and TRBJ1-4; 9 bases are a match to TRBD1. Germline CDR1 NNHDY, CDR2 SYVADS. The CDR3 totals 14 residues. The sequenced part of the CDR3 DNA is TGTGCCAGCTCCCGGGACAGGGAGGGCGAA. Protein product: CASSRDREGE. The entire CDR3 is CASSRDREGERLFF.

This clone appeared a few times. Mouse germline and gene names are used. The observed sequence ends 4 residues before the CDR3 terminus, with the missing tail filled in from the germline J gene. The V call is TRBV1, the J call TRBJ2-7, with unresolved D. CDR1 NSQYPW and CDR2 LRSPGD come from the germline V gene (reference sequence). Trimming pared 1 base from V and 0 bases from J, leaving 7 bases between. There are 14 residues in the CDR3. The sequenced part of the CDR3 DNA is TGCACCTGCAGTGCAGTAGGGTCCTCCTAT. Translating gives CTCSAVGSSY. The CDR3 as a whole reads CTCSAVGSSYEQYF. Based on the CDR3 plus reference TRBV1 and TRBJ2-7, the full variable domain is VTLLEQNPRWRLVPRGQAVNLRCILKNSQYPWMSWYQQDLQKQLQWLFTLRSPGDKEVKSLPGADYLATRVTDTELRLQVANMSQGRTLYCTCSAVGSSYEQYFGPGTRLTVL.

This clone appeared a few times. The listed genes are named as in mouse. The read ends 4 residues shy of where the CDR3 ends; the end is completed using the germline J gene. The V and J genes are TRBV1 and TRBJ2-5, with 9 bases lining up with TRBD1. Germline V gene sequence: CDR1 NSQYPW, CDR2 LRSPGD (reference sequence). V lost 3 bases to trimming and J lost 3 bases; unmatched junction nucleotides: 7. The CDR3 runs 16 residues. CDR3 DNA, as far as it was read: TGCACCTGCAGTGCCCCGAACAGGGGGCGACAAGAC. Amino acid sequence: CTCSAPNRGRQD. The CDR3 in full is CTCSAPNRGRQDTQYF.

This clone was counted between two and nine times. Genes and germline are mouse. From the germline J gene comes the end of the CDR3, since the read stops 4 residues before it. This chain connects TRBV13-3 to TRBJ1-4; 8 bases are shared with TRBD1. J gave up 6 bases and V 0 bases, and 4 bases lay outside the gene matches. Germline assignment: CDR1 NNHDY and CDR2 SYVADS. The CDR3 length is 15 residues. This CDR3 is CASSDVETGDERLFF. The CDR3 bases that were read are TGTGCCAGCAGTGATGTAGAGACAGGGGACGAA.